Included here is one T cell receptor (beta chain) sequence, with context. No cognate antigen has been identified for it. No base quality information exists; no much larger clone differs at one position. This specimen comes from a study of blood T cells in healthy people across ages (dated by TCRdb to 2013 to 2016). Regarding the complete study: In model experiments, roughly one uniquely barcoded TCR beta cDNA molecule per two T cells was captured by template switching. The study measured age-related changes in TCR beta repertoire diversity using deep sequencing normalized with unique cDNA molecular identifiers. Four age groups were formed from the donors: young (average about 15 years), middle-aged (just under 40), aged (about 62) and long-lived (more than 75). To avoid experimental bias, donors of different ages were distributed randomly across sequencing lanes. The study analyzed two additional independent replicas of 1 million unique cDNA reads from the same blood draw for two donors, one aged 18 to 30 and one aged 80 or older. Points the paper makes about the study in general: The long-lived group showed more naive CD4+ T cells, fewer expanded clones and increased TCR diversity than the aged group, suggesting age selection. Because the CMV infection status of the donors was unknown, age-related changes in expanded clonotypes may potentially have been confounded. Because profiling used bulk unsorted PBMCs, naive and antigen-experienced compartments could not be compared conclusively. As age increased, observed TCR beta diversity per million T cells dropped in a roughly linear way, and a significant reduction was already evident by age about 40. Estimates of total diversity based on one million sequenced T cells were considered lower bounds and underestimates. There was a strong correlation between observed TCR beta diversity and the percentage of naive T cells measured by flow cytometry.

The library was generated by 5' RACE. Sequencing used an Illumina HiSeq 2500. A second 7 to 11 cycle PCR used a sample-barcoded 5' primer and a J-beta primer mix. A template-switch 5' adaptor carrying 12 random nucleotides introduced a unique molecular identifier onto each TCR beta cDNA molecule. Each sample yielded at least 2.5 million CDR3-containing paired-end reads. First-strand cDNA was synthesized from all RNA with the Mint cDNA synthesis kit, primed by a TRBC-specific oligonucleotide. All cDNA was treated with uracil-DNA glycosylase and then went through a first 18-cycle PCR with the universal primers M1SS and BC2_uni_R. The paper's data handling went like this. For normalization, 1 million high-quality reads, each with a distinct molecular identifier, were randomly selected from each sample. Instead of being binned into consensus sequences, reads that shared molecular identifiers were thrown out. CDR3 identification, clonotype clustering and error correction used MiTCR with a Q25 quality threshold and the strictest error-elimination algorithm. A nonparametric unseen species model with Euler transformation was used to estimate lower-bound total TCR beta diversity. TCRdb took the public reads, trimmed them with fastp at Q25, ran MiXCR for clone calling and kept in-frame beta chains. Merged by CDR3 protein, the rows form single entries marked with the most common genes and DNA. The V and J calls and clone size come from TCRdb's table, not from the authors' own analysis. The sample table lists roughly 930,000 distinct CDR3 sequences, roughly 48% of them with a count of one. The ten biggest clones cover 13% of the sample.

V is shortened by 4 bases, J by 0 bases, and the region joining them spans 15 bases. From the cysteine up to the phenylalanine, the CDR3 has a length of 16 residues. Only CDR3 DNA remains: 48 bases, in frame from the first base. The germline V gene gives CDR1 as MNHNS and CDR2 as SASEGT. Donors were approximately 42 systemically healthy Caucasian individuals from Russia aged roughly 6 to 100 years. Each donor gave ten milliliters of peripheral blood, drawn into EDTA-treated Vacutainer tubes. PBMCs were isolated by Ficoll-Paque density-gradient centrifugation, with at least 6 million obtained per sample. Trizol reagent was used to extract total RNA from PBMCs, with at least 6 micrograms per sample. The percentages of naive CD45RAhigh/CD27high T cells were determined by flow cytometry on a PBMC aliquot from every donor.

The chain links TRBV6-1 with TRBJ1-1; no confident D gene assignment can be made. The receptor was isolated from a man in his thirties or forties in good health. The specimen was blood. CDR3 loop: CASSGEIEIMNTEAFF. The DNA is TGTGCCAGCAGTGGGGAGATCGAGATAATGAACACTGAAGCTTTCTTT.